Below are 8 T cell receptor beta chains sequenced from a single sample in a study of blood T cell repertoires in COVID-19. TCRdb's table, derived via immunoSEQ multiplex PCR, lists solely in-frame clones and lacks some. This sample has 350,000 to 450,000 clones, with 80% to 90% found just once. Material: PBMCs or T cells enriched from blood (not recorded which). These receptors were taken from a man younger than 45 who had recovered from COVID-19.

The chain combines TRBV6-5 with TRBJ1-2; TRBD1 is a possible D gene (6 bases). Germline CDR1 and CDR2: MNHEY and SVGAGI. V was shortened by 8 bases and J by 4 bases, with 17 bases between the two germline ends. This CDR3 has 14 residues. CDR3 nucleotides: TGTGCCAGCTCGTCGAACCGAGGGGGCTATGGCTACACCTTC. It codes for CASSSNRGGYGYTF.

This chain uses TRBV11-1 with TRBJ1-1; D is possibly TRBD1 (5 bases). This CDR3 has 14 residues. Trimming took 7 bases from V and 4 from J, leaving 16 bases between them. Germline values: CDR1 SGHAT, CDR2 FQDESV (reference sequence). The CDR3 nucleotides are TGTGCCAGCACCTTTAGGCCGGGGGTCACTGAAGCTTTCTTT. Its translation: CASTFRPGVTEAFF.

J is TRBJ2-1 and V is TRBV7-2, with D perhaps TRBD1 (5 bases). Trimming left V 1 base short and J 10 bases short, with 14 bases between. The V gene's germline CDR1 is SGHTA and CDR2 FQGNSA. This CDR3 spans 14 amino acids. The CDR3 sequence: CASSLEEQWGEQFF. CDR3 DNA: TGTGCCAGCAGCTTAGAGGAGCAGTGGGGCGAGCAGTTCTTC.

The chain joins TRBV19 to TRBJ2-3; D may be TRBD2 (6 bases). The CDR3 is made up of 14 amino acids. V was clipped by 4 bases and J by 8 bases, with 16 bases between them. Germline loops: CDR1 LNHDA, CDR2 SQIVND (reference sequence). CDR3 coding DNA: TGTGCCAGTAGTAAGACTGGGCTGGGGGGTACGCAGTATTTT. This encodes CASSKTGLGGTQYF. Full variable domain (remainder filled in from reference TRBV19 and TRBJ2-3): DGGITQSPKYLFRKEGQNVTLSCEQNLNHDAMYWYRQDPGQGLRLIYYSQIVNDFQKGDIAEGYSVSREKKESFPLTVTSAQKNPTAFYLCASSKTGLGGTQYFGPGTRLTVL.

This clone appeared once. Here the CDR3 reads CASSGGTVYEQYF. As DNA, the CDR3 is TGTGCCAGCAGCGGGGGGACAGTCTACGAGCAGTACTTC. The chain carries TRBV7-9 and TRBJ2-7, with D maybe TRBD1 (7 bases). Trimming left V 5 bases short and J 3 bases short, with 11 bases between. This CDR3 is built from 13 residues. From germline, CDR1 is SEHNR and CDR2 FQNEAQ (reference sequence).

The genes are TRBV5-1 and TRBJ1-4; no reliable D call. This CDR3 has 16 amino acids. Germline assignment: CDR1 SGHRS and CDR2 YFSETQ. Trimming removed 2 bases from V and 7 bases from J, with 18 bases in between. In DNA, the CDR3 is TGCGCCAGCAGCTTTACTAGTAGAGGGAGCGGTGAAAAACTGTTTTTT. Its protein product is CASSFTSRGSGEKLFF.

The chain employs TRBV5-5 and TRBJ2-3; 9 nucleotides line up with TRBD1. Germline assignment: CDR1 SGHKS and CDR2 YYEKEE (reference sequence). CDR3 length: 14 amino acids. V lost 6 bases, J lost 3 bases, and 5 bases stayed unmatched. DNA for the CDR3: TGTGCCAGCAACAGGGGGCTGTGGACAGATACGCAGTATTTT. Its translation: CASNRGLWTDTQYF.

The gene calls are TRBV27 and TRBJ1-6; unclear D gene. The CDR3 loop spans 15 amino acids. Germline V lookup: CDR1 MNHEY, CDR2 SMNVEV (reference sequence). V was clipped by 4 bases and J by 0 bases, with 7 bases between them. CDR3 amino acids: CASSSRSSYNSPLHF. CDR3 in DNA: TGTGCCAGCAGTTCAAGGAGCTCCTATAATTCACCCCTCCACTTT.